A single sample is the source of the 24 T cell receptor beta chains below, sequenced in a study of cytomegalovirus exposure and HLA in healthy donors. The PCR was carried out with 60 Vbeta primers and 13 Jbeta primers. Here immunoSEQ multiplex PCR was the method, and the copy in TCRdb shows in-frame clones only, minus some. The repertoire includes over 95,000 clones, about 75% of them detected once, and approximately 12% sits in the top ten. Material: PBMCs. These TCRs come from a woman aged 35 to 49 in good health and CMV-seropositive.

The rearrangement uses TRBV19 and TRBJ2-7, with D unresolved. V was clipped by 1 base and J by 0 bases, with 4 bases between them. There are 13 residues in the CDR3. Germline V gives CDR1 LNHDA, CDR2 SQIVND (reference sequence). The chain's CDR3 is CASSIVFSYEQYF. The CDR3 DNA reads TGTGCCAGTAGTATAGTCTTCTCCTACGAGCAGTACTTC.

The chain couples TRBV6-1 to TRBJ1-3; D not resolved. CDR3 length: 17 residues. V was shortened by 1 base and J by 1 base, with 14 bases between the two germline ends. Germline CDR1 is MNHNS and CDR2 is SASEGT. DNA for the CDR3: TGTGCCAGCAGTGAAGAGATCATCGGCGGATCTGGAAACACCATATATTTT. It codes for CASSEEIIGGSGNTIYF.

The V call is TRBV2, the J call TRBJ1-6; 7 nucleotides align to TRBD1. The length of the CDR3 is 15 residues. Germline V lookup: CDR1 SNHLY, CDR2 FYNNEI. The V and J ends lost 8 bases and 6 bases, in that order; junction bases with no gene match: 10. The CDR3 nucleotides are TGTGCCAGCGGGTCCAGACAGGGTTCTAATTCACCCCTCCACTTT. Translation: CASGSRQGSNSPLHF.

The sample holds a few counts of this clone. The rearrangement links TRBV5-4 to TRBJ2-1; 10 bases agree with TRBD1. The CDR3 consists of 16 residues. J lost 1 base, V lost 3 bases, and 4 bases had no gene match. From germline, CDR1 is SGHNT and CDR2 YYREEE (reference sequence). CDR3 region: CASSSGQGLSYNEQFF. CDR3 bases: TGTGCCAGCAGCTCGGGACAGGGGCTATCCTACAATGAGCAGTTCTTC.

The V gene is TRBV5-6, the J gene TRBJ2-7; D is possibly TRBD1 (5 bases). CDR1 and CDR2 from the germline V gene are SGHDT and YYEEEE. V was shortened by 4 bases and J by 4 bases, with 9 bases between the two germline ends. The CDR3 spans 12 residues. The CDR3 nucleotides are TGTGCCAGCAGCGTCACAGGTTACGAGCAGTACTTC. Translated: CASSVTGYEQYF.

This chain connects TRBV19 to TRBJ1-5; a weak D match, TRBD1 (6 bases). The CDR3 runs to 16 residues. V lost 5 bases and J lost 2, with 16 bases in between. Germline CDR1 and CDR2: LNHDA and SQIVND (reference sequence). CDR3 DNA sequence: TGTGCCAGTAGTGTAAAACAGGGAATTGGCAATCAGCCCCAGCATTTT. Its translation is CASSVKQGIGNQPQHF.

The V and J genes are TRBV30 and TRBJ1-4, with 9 bases that match TRBD1. The V gene's germline CDR1 is GTSNPN and CDR2 SVGIG (reference sequence). The CDR3 is 14 amino acids. J was trimmed by 7 bases and V by 2 bases; bases with no gene match: 5. The CDR3 is CAWSTGGDGEKLFF. CDR3 sequence (DNA): TGTGCCTGGAGTACAGGGGGCGATGGTGAAAAACTGTTTTTT.

This sequence joins TRBV11-3 and TRBJ2-3; TRBD1 is a possible D gene (5 bases). V was pared by 2 bases and J by 2 bases, with 11 bases between. Germline V gene sequence: CDR1 SGHNT, CDR2 YENEEA. The CDR3 loop spans 15 amino acids. The CDR3 loop reads CASSLRGRITDTQYF. The CDR3 DNA reads as TGTGCCAGCAGCTTAAGGGGCAGGATCACAGATACGCAGTATTTT.

This clone was seen once. The chain uses TRBV27 and TRBJ1-3, with D perhaps TRBD1 (6 bases). The V end was cut by 5 bases, the J end by 0 bases, with 14 bases between. There are 16 residues in the CDR3. Germline CDR1 reads MNHEY; CDR2 reads SMNVEV (reference sequence). CDR3 DNA: TGTGCCAGCAGTCTGTGGACAGAGCTCTCTGGAAACACCATATATTTT. Translated: CASSLWTELSGNTIYF.

V gene TRBV7-8 combines with J gene TRBJ2-1; weak D call: TRBD2 (6 bases). Looked up from germline, CDR1 is SGHVS and CDR2 is FQNEAQ. V lost 5 bases and J 2 bases, leaving 16 bases between the germline ends. The CDR3 runs 16 residues. The CDR3 reads CASSPPFRLAYNEQFF. CDR3 nucleotides: TGTGCCAGCAGCCCCCCCTTTAGACTAGCCTACAATGAGCAGTTCTTC.

The chain uses TRBV30 and TRBJ1-2; 8 bases match TRBD1. Trimming took 4 bases from V and 5 from J; bases not matched to a gene: 15. Germline-derived CDR1 and CDR2 are GTSNPN and SVGIG (reference sequence). The CDR3 totals 16 residues. CDR3 amino acids: CAWTPRQGMGAYGYTF. The CDR3, as DNA: TGTGCCTGGACCCCGAGACAGGGGATGGGGGCTTATGGCTACACCTTC.

This clone turned up a few times. The J gene is TRBJ2-7, the V gene TRBV6-5; 10 bases match TRBD2. The CDR3 has 15 residues. The germline V gene has CDR1 MNHEY and CDR2 SVGAGI. Trimming cost V 6 bases and J 0 bases; bases outside gene matches: 5. The CDR3 sequence: CASRSTSGDSYEQYF. CDR3 DNA: TGTGCCAGCAGAAGCACTAGCGGGGACTCCTACGAGCAGTACTTC.

This chain connects TRBV25-1 to TRBJ1-6; 7 positions agree with TRBD1. CDR1 MGHDK and CDR2 SYGVNS come from the germline V gene. The CDR3 is 14 amino acids. The J segment lost 7 bases and the V segment lost 4 bases, leaving 4 bases of the junction unmatched. CDR3 in amino acids: CASSVGTDNSPLHF. The CDR3 nucleotides read TGTGCCAGCAGTGTGGGGACAGACAATTCACCCCTCCACTTT.

This clone was seen a few times. The V and J genes are TRBV5-1 and TRBJ2-5; 7 nucleotides match TRBD2. Germline V gives CDR1 SGHRS, CDR2 YFSETQ. The V gene end was trimmed by 0 bases and the J gene end by 0 bases; junction bases not matched to a gene: 5. The CDR3 contains 16 residues. CDR3 region: CASSLARGGYQETQYF. CDR3 DNA sequence: TGCGCCAGCAGCTTGGCAAGGGGAGGGTACCAAGAGACCCAGTACTTC.

The V and J genes are TRBV19 and TRBJ1-5; possibly TRBD1 for D (6 bases). V was trimmed by 6 bases and J by 4 bases, leaving 19 bases between them. Germline V CDR1 and CDR2: LNHDA, SQIVND (reference sequence). This CDR3 is built from 16 residues. The CDR3 DNA follows: TGTGCCAGTAGAGGCCTTCAGGGGAAAGTAAATCAGCCCCAGCATTTT. It encodes CASRGLQGKVNQPQHF.

The chain links TRBV4-2 to TRBJ2-5; 8 nucleotides align to TRBD1. Trimming at V came to 1 base and at J to 7 bases, leaving 8 bases not matched to a gene. From germline, CDR1 is LGHNA and CDR2 YNFKEQ. The CDR3 totals 15 residues. CDR3 loop: CASSQGVQGDGTQYF. The CDR3, as DNA: TGTGCCAGCAGCCAAGGAGTACAGGGGGATGGGACCCAGTACTTC.

In regard to this clone: The junction shows a germline mismatch at one end, possibly a read error. The chain carries TRBV7-7 and TRBJ2-5; 8 bases are a match to TRBD2. The CDR3 extends over 15 amino acids. The germline gives CDR1 SSHAT, CDR2 FNYEAQ (reference sequence). CDR3 residues: CASSPGGGPQETQYF. The DNA for the CDR3 is TGTGCTAGCAGCCCCGGGGGGGGGCCTCAAGAGACCCAGTACTTC.

The chain couples TRBV7-9 to TRBJ1-3, with a tentative D call TRBD1 (5 bases). Germline V gene sequence: CDR1 SEHNR, CDR2 FQNEAQ (reference sequence). V lost 5 bases, J lost 2 bases, and 10 bases lay in between. CDR3 length: 14 amino acids. The CDR3 here is CASSGKGAGNTIYF. The DNA for the CDR3 is TGTGCCAGCAGCGGGAAAGGGGCTGGAAACACCATATATTTT.

The CDR3 spells CASSYTSGGGVTQYF. CDR3 bases: TGTGCCAGCAGTTACACTAGCGGGGGGGGTGTTACGCAGTATTTT. The rearrangement joins TRBV27 to TRBJ2-3; 13 nucleotides agree with TRBD2. This CDR3 has 15 amino acids. Trimming removed 4 bases from V and 8 bases from J; junction bases left unmatched: 6. Germline loops: CDR1 MNHEY, CDR2 SMNVEV (reference sequence).

V gene TRBV6-6 combines with J gene TRBJ2-3; 11 nucleotides agree with TRBD1. The CDR3 loop spans 15 amino acids. Germline lookup yields CDR1 MNHNY and CDR2 SVGAGI (reference sequence). Trimming took 10 bases from V and 6 from J; bases not matched to a gene: 12. CDR3 residues: CATSRDRGSGDTQYF. CDR3 DNA sequence: TGTGCCACCTCGAGGGACAGGGGGTCCGGGGATACGCAGTATTTT.

This chain's CDR3 is CASSQNPGLAGTGELFF. CDR3 in DNA: TGTGCCAGCAGCCAGAACCCGGGACTAGCGGGGACCGGGGAGCTGTTTTTT. The chain carries TRBV4-2 and TRBJ2-2; TRBD2 agrees at 13 bases. V lost 3 bases, J lost 5 bases, and 6 bases stayed unmatched. This CDR3 is built from 17 residues. Germline assignment: CDR1 LGHNA and CDR2 YNFKEQ.

This sequence joins TRBV7-9 and TRBJ1-3, with 7 bases that match TRBD1. The junction had 7 bases not matched to a gene; V was cut back by 0 bases and J by 2 bases. Per the germline V gene, CDR1 is SEHNR and CDR2 is FQNEAQ (reference sequence). The CDR3 extends over 17 amino acids. This chain's CDR3 is CASSLAPTGEAGNTIYF. DNA of the CDR3: TGTGCCAGCAGCTTAGCCCCCACAGGGGAAGCTGGAAACACCATATATTTT.

This chain connects TRBV20-1 to TRBJ1-4; no firm D call. The germline gives CDR1 DFQATT, CDR2 SNEGSKA (reference sequence). Trimming took 3 bases from V and 16 from J, leaving 6 bases between them. This CDR3 is 8 amino acids long. CDR3 nucleotides: TGCAGTGCTAGGGGAGAGTTTTTT. Its translation is CSARGEFF.

V usage is TRBV7-9 and J usage is TRBJ2-6; D unresolved. Between the trimmed V and J ends, which lost 3 bases and 0 bases, there was a span of 9 bases. CDR3 length: 16 amino acids. The V gene's germline CDR1 is SEHNR and CDR2 FQNEAQ (reference sequence). CDR3 nucleotides: TGTGCCAGCAGCTTGAGAGGTCTCTCTGGGGCCAACGTCCTGACTTTC. Protein: CASSLRGLSGANVLTF.